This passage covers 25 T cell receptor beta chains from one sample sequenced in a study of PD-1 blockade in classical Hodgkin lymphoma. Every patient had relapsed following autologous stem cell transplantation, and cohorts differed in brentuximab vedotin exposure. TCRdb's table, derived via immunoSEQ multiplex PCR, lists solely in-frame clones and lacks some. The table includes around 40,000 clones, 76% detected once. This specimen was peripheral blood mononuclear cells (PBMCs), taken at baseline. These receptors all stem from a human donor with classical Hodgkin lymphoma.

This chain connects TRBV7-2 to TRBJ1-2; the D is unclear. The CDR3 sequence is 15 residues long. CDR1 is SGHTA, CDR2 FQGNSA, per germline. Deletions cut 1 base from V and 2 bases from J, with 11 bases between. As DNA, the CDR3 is TGTGCCAGCAGCTTAGAACCCTCGGGAAACTATGGCTACACCTTC. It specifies CASSLEPSGNYGYTF.

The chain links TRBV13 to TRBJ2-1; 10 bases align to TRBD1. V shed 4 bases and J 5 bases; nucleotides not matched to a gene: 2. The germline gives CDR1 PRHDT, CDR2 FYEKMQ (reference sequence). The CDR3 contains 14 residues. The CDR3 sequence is CASSSGTGDNEQFF. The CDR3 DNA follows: TGTGCCAGCAGCTCTGGGACAGGGGACAATGAGCAGTTCTTC.

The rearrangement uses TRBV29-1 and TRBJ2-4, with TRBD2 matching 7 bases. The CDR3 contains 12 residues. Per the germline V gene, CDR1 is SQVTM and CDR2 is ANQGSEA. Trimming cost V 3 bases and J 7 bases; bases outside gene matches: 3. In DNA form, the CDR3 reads TGCAGCGTTGATCTGGGAGGGAACATTCAGTACTTC. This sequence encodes CSVDLGGNIQYF.

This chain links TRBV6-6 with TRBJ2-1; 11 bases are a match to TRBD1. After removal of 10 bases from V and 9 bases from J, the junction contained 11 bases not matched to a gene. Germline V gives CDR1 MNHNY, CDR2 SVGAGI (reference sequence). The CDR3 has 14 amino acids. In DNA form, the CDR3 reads TGTGCCATCTTTCCGGGACAGGGGGGCGGTGAGCAGTTCTTC. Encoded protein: CAIFPGQGGGEQFF.

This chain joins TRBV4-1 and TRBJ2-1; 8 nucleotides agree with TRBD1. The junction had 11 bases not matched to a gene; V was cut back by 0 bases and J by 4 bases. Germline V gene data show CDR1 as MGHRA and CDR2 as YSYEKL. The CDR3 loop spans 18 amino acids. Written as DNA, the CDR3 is TGCGCCAGCAGCCAAGATGGGACAGGACACCCTCTATACAATGAGCAGTTCTTC. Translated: CASSQDGTGHPLYNEQFF.

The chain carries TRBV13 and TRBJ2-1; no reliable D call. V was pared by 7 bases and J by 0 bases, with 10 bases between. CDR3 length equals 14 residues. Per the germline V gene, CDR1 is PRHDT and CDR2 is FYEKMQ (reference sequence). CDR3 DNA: TGTGCCAGCACCTCTTGGAGCTCCTACAATGAGCAGTTCTTC. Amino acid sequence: CASTSWSSYNEQFF. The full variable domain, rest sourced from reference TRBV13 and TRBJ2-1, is AAGVIQSPRHLIKEKRETATLKCYPIPRHDTVYWYQQGPGQDPQFLISFYEKMQSDKGSIPDRFSAQQFSDYHSELNMSSLELGDSALYFCASTSWSSYNEQFFGPGTRLTVL.

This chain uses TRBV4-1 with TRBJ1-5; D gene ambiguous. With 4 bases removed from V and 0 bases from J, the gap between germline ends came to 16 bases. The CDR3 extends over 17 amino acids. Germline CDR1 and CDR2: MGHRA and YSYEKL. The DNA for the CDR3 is TGCGCCAGCAGCCCCATACACCTCATCCCTAGCAATCAGCCCCAGCATTTT. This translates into CASSPIHLIPSNQPQHF.

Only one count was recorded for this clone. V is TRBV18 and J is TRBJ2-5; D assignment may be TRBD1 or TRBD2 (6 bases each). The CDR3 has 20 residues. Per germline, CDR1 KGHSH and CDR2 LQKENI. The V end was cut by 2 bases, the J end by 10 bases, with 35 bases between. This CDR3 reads CASSPSPLQRLVVRKGDQYF. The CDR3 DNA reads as TGTGCCAGCTCACCATCCCCTCTACAGAGACTAGTGGTGCGGAAGGGGGACCAGTACTTC.

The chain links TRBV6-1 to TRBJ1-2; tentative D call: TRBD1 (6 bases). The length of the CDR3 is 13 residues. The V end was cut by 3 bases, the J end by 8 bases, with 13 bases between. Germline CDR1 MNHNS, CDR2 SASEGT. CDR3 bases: TGTGCCAGCAGTGATAACAGGGAAGACGGCTACACCTTC. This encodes CASSDNREDGYTF.

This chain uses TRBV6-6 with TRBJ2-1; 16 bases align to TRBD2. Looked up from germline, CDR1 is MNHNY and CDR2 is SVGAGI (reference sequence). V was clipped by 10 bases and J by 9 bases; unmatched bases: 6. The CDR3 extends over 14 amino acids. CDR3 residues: CATQGTSGRAEQFF. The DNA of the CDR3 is TGTGCCACACAGGGGACTAGCGGGAGGGCTGAGCAGTTCTTC.

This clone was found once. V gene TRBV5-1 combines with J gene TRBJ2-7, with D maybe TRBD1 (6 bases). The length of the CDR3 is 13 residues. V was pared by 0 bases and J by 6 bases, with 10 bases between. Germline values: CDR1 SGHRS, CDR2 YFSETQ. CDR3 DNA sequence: TGCGCCAGCAGCTTGGCTCGGACAGTCGAGCAGTACTTC. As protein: CASSLARTVEQYF.

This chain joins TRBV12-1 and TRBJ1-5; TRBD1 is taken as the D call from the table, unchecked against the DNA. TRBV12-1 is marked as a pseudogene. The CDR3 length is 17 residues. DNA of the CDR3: TGTGCCAGCAGCTTTTCCGGGACACGAGATAGCAATCAGCCCCAGCATTTT. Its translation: CASSFSGTRDSNQPQHF.

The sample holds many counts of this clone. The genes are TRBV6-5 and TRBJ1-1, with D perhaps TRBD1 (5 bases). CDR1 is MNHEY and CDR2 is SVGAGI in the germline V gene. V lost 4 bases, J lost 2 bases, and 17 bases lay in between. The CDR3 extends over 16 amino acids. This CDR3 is CASSSRPTALNTEAFF. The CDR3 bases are TGTGCCAGCAGTTCTCGCCCGACAGCCCTAAACACTGAAGCTTTCTTT.

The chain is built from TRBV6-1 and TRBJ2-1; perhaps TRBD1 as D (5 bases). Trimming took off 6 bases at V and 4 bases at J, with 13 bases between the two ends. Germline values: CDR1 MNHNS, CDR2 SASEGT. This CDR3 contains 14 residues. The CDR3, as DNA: TGTGCCAGCAGGCCTTTAGGGGCTTACAATGAGCAGTTCTTC. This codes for CASRPLGAYNEQFF.

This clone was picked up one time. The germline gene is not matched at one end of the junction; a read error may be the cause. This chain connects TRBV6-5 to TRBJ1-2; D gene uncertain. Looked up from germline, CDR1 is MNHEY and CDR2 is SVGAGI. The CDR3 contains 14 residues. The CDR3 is CAISESRGEGGYTF. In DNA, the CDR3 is TGTGCCATCAGTGAGTCGCGGGGAGAGGGTGGCTACACCTTC.

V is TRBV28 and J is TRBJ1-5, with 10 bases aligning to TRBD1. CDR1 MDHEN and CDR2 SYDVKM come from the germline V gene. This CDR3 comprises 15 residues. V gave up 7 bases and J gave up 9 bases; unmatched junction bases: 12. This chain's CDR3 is CASTLGDRGLWPQHF. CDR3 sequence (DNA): TGTGCCAGCACCTTGGGGGACAGGGGTTTGTGGCCCCAGCATTTT.

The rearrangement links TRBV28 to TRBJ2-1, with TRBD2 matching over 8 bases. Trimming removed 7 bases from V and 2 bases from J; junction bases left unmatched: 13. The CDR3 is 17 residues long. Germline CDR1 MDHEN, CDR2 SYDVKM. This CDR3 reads CASNGAVLAATYNEQFF. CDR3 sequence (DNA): TGTGCCAGCAACGGAGCAGTACTAGCGGCTACCTACAATGAGCAGTTCTTC.

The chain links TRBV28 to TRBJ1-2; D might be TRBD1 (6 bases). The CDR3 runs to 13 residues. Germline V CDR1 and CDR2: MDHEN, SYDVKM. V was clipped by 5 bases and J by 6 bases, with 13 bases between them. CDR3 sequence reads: CASSVMTGNGYTF. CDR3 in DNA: TGTGCCAGCAGTGTGATGACAGGCAATGGCTACACCTTC.

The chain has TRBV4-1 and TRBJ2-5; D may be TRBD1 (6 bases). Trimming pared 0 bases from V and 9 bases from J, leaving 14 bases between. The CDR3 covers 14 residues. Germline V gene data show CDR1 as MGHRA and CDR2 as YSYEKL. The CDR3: CASSQDQGRAAQYF. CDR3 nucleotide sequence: TGCGCCAGCAGCCAAGATCAGGGGCGGGCGGCCCAGTACTTC.

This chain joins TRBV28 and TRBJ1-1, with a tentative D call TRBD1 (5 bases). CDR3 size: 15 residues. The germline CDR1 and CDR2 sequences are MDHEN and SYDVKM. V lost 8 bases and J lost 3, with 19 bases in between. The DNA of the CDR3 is TGTGCCAGCGACCGGGACCCCGGGAGGGACACTGAAGCTTTCTTT. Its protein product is CASDRDPGRDTEAFF.

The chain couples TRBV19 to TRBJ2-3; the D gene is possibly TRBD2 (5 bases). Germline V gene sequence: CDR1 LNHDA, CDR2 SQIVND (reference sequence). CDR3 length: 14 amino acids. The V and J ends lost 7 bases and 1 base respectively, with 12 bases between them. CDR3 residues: CASKGLGGTDTQYF. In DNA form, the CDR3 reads TGTGCCAGTAAGGGCCTCGGGGGCACAGATACGCAGTATTTT.

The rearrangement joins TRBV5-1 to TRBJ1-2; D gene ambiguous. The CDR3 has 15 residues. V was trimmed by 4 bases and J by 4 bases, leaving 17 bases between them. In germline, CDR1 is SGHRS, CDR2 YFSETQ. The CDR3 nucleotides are TGCGCCAGCAGCCTGAATGAGGGTTCCGGCTATGGCTACACCTTC. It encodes CASSLNEGSGYGYTF.

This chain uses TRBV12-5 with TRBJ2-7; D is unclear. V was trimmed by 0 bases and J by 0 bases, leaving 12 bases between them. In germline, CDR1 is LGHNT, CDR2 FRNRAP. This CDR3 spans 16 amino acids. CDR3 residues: CASGLVPGLLSYEQYF. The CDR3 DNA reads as TGTGCTAGTGGTTTGGTACCCGGCCTGCTCTCCTACGAGCAGTACTTC.

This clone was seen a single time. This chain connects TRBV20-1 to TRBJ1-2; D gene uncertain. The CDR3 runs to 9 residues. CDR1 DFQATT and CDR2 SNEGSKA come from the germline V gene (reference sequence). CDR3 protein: CSSVYGYTF. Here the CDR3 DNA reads TGCAGCTCCGTGTATGGCTACACCTTC.

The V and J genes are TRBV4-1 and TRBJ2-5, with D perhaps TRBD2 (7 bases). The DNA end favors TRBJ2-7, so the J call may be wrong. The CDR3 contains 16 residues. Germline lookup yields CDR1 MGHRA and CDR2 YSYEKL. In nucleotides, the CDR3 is TGCGCCAGCAGCCAAGTGCCCACAGGGAGGGCACACGAGCAGTACTTC. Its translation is CASSQVPTGRAHEQYF.